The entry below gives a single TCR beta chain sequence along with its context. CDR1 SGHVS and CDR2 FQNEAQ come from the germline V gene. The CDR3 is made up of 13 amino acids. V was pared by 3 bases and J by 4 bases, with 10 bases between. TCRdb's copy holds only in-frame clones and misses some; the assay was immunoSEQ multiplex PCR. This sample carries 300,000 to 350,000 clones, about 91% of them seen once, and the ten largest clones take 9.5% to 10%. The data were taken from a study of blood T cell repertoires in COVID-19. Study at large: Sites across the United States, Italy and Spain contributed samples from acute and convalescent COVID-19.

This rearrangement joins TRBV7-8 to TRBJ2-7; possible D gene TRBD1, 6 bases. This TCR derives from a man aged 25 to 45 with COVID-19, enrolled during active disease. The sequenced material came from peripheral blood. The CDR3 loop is CASSFRTAYEQYF. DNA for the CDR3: TGTGCCAGCAGCTTCAGGACAGCGTACGAGCAGTACTTC. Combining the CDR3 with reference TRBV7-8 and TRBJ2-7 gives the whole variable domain GAGVSQSPRYKVAKRGQDVALRCDPISGHVSLFWYQQALGQGPEFLTYFQNEAQLDKSGLPSDRFFAERPEGSVSTLKIQRTQQEDSAVYLCASSFRTAYEQYFGPGTRLTVT.